The T cell receptor (beta chain) under discussion was sequenced for a study of cytomegalovirus exposure and HLA in healthy donors. Study-wide findings and caveats: There were reportedly fewer N-insertions in an Asian-associated ancestry cluster than the approximately 670-donor mean, in a later analysis. The productive fraction for most TCR beta V segments was about 87% or about 30% in an earlier analysis.

Healthy bone marrow donors made up the donor group. The study ran its PCR with 60 Vbeta and 13 Jbeta primers. Per the study methods: It was a later analysis that counted approximately 81 million unique TCR beta chains, of which some 9.9 million were shared. The table came from immunoSEQ multiplex PCR; TCRdb's copy has only in-frame clones and leaves some out. V, J and clone size reflect that table, while D and trimming were determined from the DNA. The sample records 150,000 to 200,000 clones, 84% being singletons. A remark on this clone: Its antigen is as yet unknown.

Sequencing was performed on PBMCs. The sequence was obtained from a boy between 10 and 17 years old in good health and CMV-seronegative.

This CDR3 reads CASSAGTASTDTQYF. The CDR3 DNA is TGTGCCAGCAGCGCGGGGACAGCTAGCACAGATACGCAGTATTTT. The rearrangement joins TRBV2 to TRBJ2-3, with a tentative D call TRBD1 (7 bases). V gave up 6 bases and J gave up 0 bases, with 13 bases separating them. CDR3 length equals 15 residues. Germline-derived CDR1 and CDR2 are SNHLY and FYNNEI.